This passage covers 15 T cell receptor delta chains from one sample sequenced in a study of gamma-delta T cells after stem cell transplantation. With CATT, TCRdb re-called clones from the RT-PCR reads. The sample records about 15,000 delta-chain clones, approximately 8.5% being singletons. Input material: gamma-delta T cells. The receptor source for this set is a human donor. It is not recorded whose cells these are; they may come from a transplant donor.

Concerning this clone: This DNA's translation and the protein TCRdb lists, from a much larger clone, do not match at residue 12, likely due to a read error; the protein shown is translated from the DNA. The chain couples TRDV2 to TRDJ1; possible D gene TRDD2, 7 bases. Trimming took off 2 bases at V and 4 bases at J, with 37 bases between the two ends. Germline V gene data show CDR1 as GEAIGNYY and CDR2 as EKD. The CDR3 covers 22 residues. The CDR3 sequence: CACDKIPTSVLWDNRADDKLIF. The CDR3 nucleotides are TGTGCCTGTGACAAGATTCCTACCTCGGTCCTGTGGGATAACAGAGCGGACGATAAACTCATCTTT.

This clone was counted a few times. A read error likely explains this, since a far larger clone differs by one base. The sample carries other DNA sequences with the same CDR3. The chain couples TRDV2 to TRDJ1; D is possibly TRDD3 (5 bases). CDR1 is GEAIGNYY, CDR2 EKD, per germline. V was clipped by 1 base and J by 6 bases, with 23 bases between them. The CDR3 runs 17 residues. CDR3 in DNA: TGTGCCTGTGACACTGTAATCCGCCCGGCACTGGAGAATAAACTCATCTTT. Translated, it gives CACDTVIRPALENKLIF.

In this sample, this clone turned up many times. It may be a read error: a sequence one base away is much more abundant. V gene TRDV2 combines with J gene TRDJ1; 8 positions match TRDD3. The CDR3 length is 20 residues. Germline V CDR1 and CDR2: GEAIGNYY, EKD. Trimming cost V 3 bases and J 0 bases; bases outside gene matches: 20. In DNA, the CDR3 is TGTGCCTGTGACCAAATTACTACAGGGGCCTGGGGGACCTACACCGATAAACTCATCTTT. It is translated as CACDQITTGAWGTYTDKLIF.

This clone was picked up many times. This sequence is one base from a far larger clone and is likely a read error. The same CDR3 arises from other DNA sequences in this sample as well. The genes are TRDV2 and TRDJ1; 13 positions match TRDD3. The V segment lost 3 bases and the J segment 5 bases; nucleotides outside the gene matches: 14. Germline V lookup: CDR1 GEAIGNYY, CDR2 EKD. This CDR3 contains 18 residues. The CDR3 nucleotides read TGTGCCTGTGACTCATTACTGGGGGATACGCGTGTCACTGATAAACTCATCTTT. It yields the protein CACDSLLGDTRVTDKLIF.

This clone was seen a handful of times. TCRdb's protein, taken from a much larger clone, differs from this DNA's translation at residue 9, likely owing to a read error; the protein displayed comes from the DNA. V gene TRDV1 combines with J gene TRDJ1, with 11 bases aligning to TRDD3. Germline trimming cut 5 bases from V and 1 base from J; bases unmatched to any gene: 18. Germline assignment: CDR1 TSWWSYY and CDR2 QGS. There are 20 residues in the CDR3. The CDR3 sequence: CALGRAFLVSGGYLTDKLIF. The CDR3 DNA reads TGTGCTCTTGGGAGGGCCTTCCTAGTCTCTGGGGGATACCTCACCGATAAACTCATCTTT.

Worth noting for this clone: TCRdb's protein for this DNA is that of a much larger clone and differs from the translation at residue 12, likely a read error; the protein shown is the DNA translation. The chain links TRDV2 to TRDJ1; 13 bases agree with TRDD3. The CDR3 is made up of 17 amino acids. CDR1 GEAIGNYY and CDR2 EKD come from the germline V gene. V was clipped by 0 bases and J by 4 bases; unmatched bases: 7. The DNA of the CDR3 is TGTGCCTGTGACACCTTACTGGGGGATACGCCCGTCGATAAACTCATCTTT. This encodes CACDTLLGDTPVDKLIF.

On this clone: The protein that TCRdb holds for this DNA derives from a much larger clone and differs from the translated DNA at residue 5, which likely indicates a read error; the protein shown here is translated from the DNA. This chain connects TRDV2 to TRDJ1, with D tentatively TRDD3 (7 bases). This CDR3 region has 20 residues. Trimming took 3 bases from V and 4 from J, leaving 32 bases between them. Germline V CDR1 and CDR2: GEAIGNYY, EKD. The CDR3 nucleotides read TGTGCCTGTGACGCCGTTCCTTCCAACTGGGGATCGGAAAATGGCGATAAACTCATCTTT. This sequence encodes CACDAVPSNWGSENGDKLIF.

In regard to this clone: It is likely a read error: a sequence one base away is far more abundant. This specimen includes other DNA sequences encoding the same CDR3. This chain uses TRDV2 with TRDJ1; 10 bases agree with TRDD3. V lost 5 bases and J lost 11; bases outside the gene matches: 16. The CDR3 length is 15 residues. The germline gives CDR1 GEAIGNYY, CDR2 EKD. The CDR3: CACVPLGDSWAKLIF. DNA of the CDR3: TGTGCCTGTGTCCCTCTGGGGGATAGTTGGGCTAAGCTCATCTTT.

The chain recombines TRDV2 with TRDJ1; 12 bases fit TRDD3. V trimming: 2 bases; J trimming: 3 bases; junction bases outside the gene matches: 9. Per germline, CDR1 GEAIGNYY and CDR2 EKD. The CDR3 is 17 amino acids. The DNA of the CDR3 is TGTGCCTGTGACATACTCCTGGGGGATACGCTGTCCGATAAACTCATCTTT. This sequence encodes CACDILLGDTLSDKLIF.

Many counts were recorded for this clone. The translation of this DNA and the TCRdb protein of a much larger clone differ at residue 11, probably owing to a read error; the protein shown here is translated from the DNA. The V and J genes are TRDV2 and TRDJ1, with D possibly TRDD3 on 6 matching bases. Per the germline V gene, CDR1 is GEAIGNYY and CDR2 is EKD. Trimming shortened V by 0 bases and J by 7 bases, and 17 bases separated the two germline ends. This CDR3 has 15 amino acids. CDR3 amino acids: CACDTLGTWSGKLIF. The CDR3 DNA reads TGTGCCTGTGACACCCTGGGGACGTGGAGCGGTAAACTCATCTTT.

This clone came up many times. A read error is likely here: a far larger clone is one base away. Distinct nucleotide sequences in the sample also encode this CDR3. The rearrangement joins TRDV2 to TRDJ1, with no clear D. Germline V lookup: CDR1 GEAIGNYY, CDR2 EKD. The CDR3 spans 17 residues. This CDR3 is CACDTLGSALDTDKLIF. Here the CDR3 DNA reads TGTGCCTGTGACACCCTCGGGTCCGCCCTTGACACCGATAAACTCATCTTC.

With respect to this clone: A far larger clone is only one base removed, so a read error is likely. Within the sample, other DNA sequences also encode this same CDR3. V usage is TRDV2 and J usage is TRDJ3; 12 bases line up with TRDD3. CDR3 length equals 25 residues. After removal of 1 base from V and 1 base from J, the junction contained 22 bases not matched to a gene. Germline-derived CDR1 and CDR2 are GEAIGNYY and EKD. CDR3 nucleotides: TGTGCCTGTGACACTGTCGGGAGTGTACGACTGGGGGATACCCTAGGGTCCTGGGACACCCGACAGATGTTTTTC. Translating gives CACDTVGSVRLGDTLGSWDTRQMFF.

This clone has a handful of counts. Other DNA variants within this sample encode the same CDR3. The chain is built from TRDV2 and TRDJ1, with 13 positions matching TRDD3. Germline trimming cut 3 bases from V and 2 bases from J; bases unmatched to any gene: 14. The CDR3 covers 19 residues. Per the germline V gene, CDR1 is GEAIGNYY and CDR2 is EKD. In DNA form, the CDR3 reads TGTGCCTGTGACCCTAGGACTGGGGGATACGCCCGGCAGACCGATAAACTCATCTTT. This codes for CACDPRTGGYARQTDKLIF.

There are many counts of this clone. A read error is the likely source, as a far larger clone sits one nucleotide away. Additional DNA sequences in this sample encode the identical CDR3. The V call is TRDV2, the J call TRDJ1; 9 nucleotides agree with TRDD3. Germline trimming cut 0 bases from V and 2 bases from J; bases unmatched to any gene: 12. The germline V gene has CDR1 GEAIGNYY and CDR2 EKD. There are 18 residues in the CDR3. The chain's CDR3 is CACDTLKLLGDTTDKLIF. CDR3 nucleotide sequence: TGTGCCTGTGACACCCTAAAATTACTAGGGGATACGACCGATAAACTCATCTTT.

The chain recombines TRDV2 with TRDJ1, with 7 bases that match TRDD3. Germline V gives CDR1 GEAIGNYY, CDR2 EKD. Trimming removed 1 base from V and 0 bases from J; junction bases left unmatched: 22. The CDR3 has 21 amino acids. This chain's CDR3 is CACDTLLVGDSSGYHTDKLIF. CDR3 nucleotides: TGTGCCTGTGACACACTCCTCGTTGGGGATTCTTCGGGATACCACACCGATAAACTCATCTTT.